This paragraph covers one T cell receptor (beta chain) sequence. The sample holds other DNA sequences that translate to the same CDR3. V lost 2 bases and J lost 0, with 8 bases in between. This CDR3 is 14 amino acids long. The germline gives CDR1 SGHRS, CDR2 YFSETQ. This record comes from a study of blood T cell repertoires in COVID-19. The method was immunoSEQ multiplex PCR; TCRdb's version includes in-frame clones alone and lacks a portion of them. The top ten clones hold 8% to 10% of a sample with 45,000 to 60,000 clones, about 80% of them seen once. The TCR originated in an elderly man with COVID-19, enrolled during active disease. The specimen was peripheral blood. The J gene is TRBJ1-2, the V gene TRBV5-1; the D is unclear. CDR3 nucleotides: TGCGCCAGCAGCTTCGAGACACCTAACTATGGCTACACCTTC. Protein sequence: CASSFETPNYGYTF.